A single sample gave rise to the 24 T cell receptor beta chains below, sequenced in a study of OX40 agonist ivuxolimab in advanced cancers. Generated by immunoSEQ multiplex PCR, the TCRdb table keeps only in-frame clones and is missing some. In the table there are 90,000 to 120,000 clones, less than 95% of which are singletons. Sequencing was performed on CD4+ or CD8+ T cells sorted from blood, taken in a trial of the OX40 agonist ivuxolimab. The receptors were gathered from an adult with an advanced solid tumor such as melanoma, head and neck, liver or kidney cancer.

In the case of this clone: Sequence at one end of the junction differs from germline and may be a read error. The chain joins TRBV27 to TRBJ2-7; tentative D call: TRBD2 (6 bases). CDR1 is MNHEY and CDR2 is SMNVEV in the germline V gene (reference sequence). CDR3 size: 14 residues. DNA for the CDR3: TGTACCAGCAGTTTATCGTGGGGGGAGCACGAGCAGTACTTC. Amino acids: CTSSLSWGEHEQYF.

CDR3 sequence reads: CASSYSLGAVYTEAFF. For the CDR3, the DNA is TGTGCCAGCAGTTACTCTCTTGGTGCAGTATACACTGAAGCTTTCTTT. V is TRBV6-5 and J is TRBJ1-1, with unresolved D. The CDR3 spans 16 residues. The V and J ends lost 0 bases and 3 bases respectively, with 14 bases between them. Per the germline V gene, CDR1 is MNHEY and CDR2 is SVGAGI.

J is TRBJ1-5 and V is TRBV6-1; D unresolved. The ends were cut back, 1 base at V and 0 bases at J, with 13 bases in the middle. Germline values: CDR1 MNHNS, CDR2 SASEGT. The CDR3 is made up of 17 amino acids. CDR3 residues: CASSEGRRRDSNQPQHF. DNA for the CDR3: TGTGCCAGCAGTGAAGGGCGGCGAAGGGATAGCAATCAGCCCCAGCATTTT.

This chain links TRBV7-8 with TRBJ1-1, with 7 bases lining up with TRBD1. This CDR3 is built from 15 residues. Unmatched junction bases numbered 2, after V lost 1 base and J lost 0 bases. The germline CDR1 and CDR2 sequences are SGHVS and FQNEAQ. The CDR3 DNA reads TGTGCCAGCAGCTTAGGGGACAGACTGAACACTGAAGCTTTCTTT. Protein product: CASSLGDRLNTEAFF.

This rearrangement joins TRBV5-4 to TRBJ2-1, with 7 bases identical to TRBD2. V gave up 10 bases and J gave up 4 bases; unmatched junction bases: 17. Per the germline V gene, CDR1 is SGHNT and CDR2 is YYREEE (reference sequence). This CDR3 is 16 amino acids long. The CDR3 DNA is TGTGCCGGCGGCCGGGTGGGGAGCGGGAAATACAATGAGCAGTTCTTC. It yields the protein CAGGRVGSGKYNEQFF.

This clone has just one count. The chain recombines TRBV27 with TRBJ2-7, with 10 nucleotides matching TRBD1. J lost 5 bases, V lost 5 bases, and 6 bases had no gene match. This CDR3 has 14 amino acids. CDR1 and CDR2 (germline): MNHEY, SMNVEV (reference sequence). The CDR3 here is CASSQGQGYHEQYF. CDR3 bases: TGTGCCAGCAGTCAGGGACAGGGGTACCACGAGCAGTACTTC.

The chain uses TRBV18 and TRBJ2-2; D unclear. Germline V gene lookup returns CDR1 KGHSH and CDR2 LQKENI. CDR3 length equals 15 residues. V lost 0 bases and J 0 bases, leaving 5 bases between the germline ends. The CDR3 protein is CASSPPGANTGELFF. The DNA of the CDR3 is TGTGCCAGCTCACCACCGGGTGCGAACACCGGGGAGCTGTTTTTT.

CDR3 nucleotides: TGTGCCAGCAGTTACCCAAGCGGGCGGAACACTGAAGCTTTCTTT. As protein: CASSYPSGRNTEAFF. The V gene is TRBV6-6, the J gene TRBJ1-1, with D unclear. With 2 bases removed from V and 1 base from J, the gap between germline ends came to 11 bases. CDR3 length: 15 amino acids. The germline V gene has CDR1 MNHNY and CDR2 SVGAGI (reference sequence).

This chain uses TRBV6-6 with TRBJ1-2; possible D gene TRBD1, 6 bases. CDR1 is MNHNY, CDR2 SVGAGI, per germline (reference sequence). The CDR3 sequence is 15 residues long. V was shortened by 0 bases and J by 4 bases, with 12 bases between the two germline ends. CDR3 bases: TGTGCCAGCAGTTACTCCCAGGGAGGGGGCTATGGCTACACCTTC. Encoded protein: CASSYSQGGGYGYTF.

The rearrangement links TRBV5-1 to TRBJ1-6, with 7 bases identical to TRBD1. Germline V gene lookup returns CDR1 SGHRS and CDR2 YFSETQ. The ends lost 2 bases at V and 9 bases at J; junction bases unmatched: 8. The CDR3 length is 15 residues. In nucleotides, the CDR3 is TGCGCCAGCAGCTTTGACAGGGACGATGCTTCACCCCTCCACTTT. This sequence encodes CASSFDRDDASPLHF. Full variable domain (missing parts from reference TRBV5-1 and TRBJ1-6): KAGVTQTPRYLIKTRGQQVTLSCSPISGHRSVSWYQQTPGQGLQFLFEYFSETQRNKGNFPGRFSGRQFSNSRSEMNVSTLELGDSALYLCASSFDRDDASPLHFGNGTRLTVT.

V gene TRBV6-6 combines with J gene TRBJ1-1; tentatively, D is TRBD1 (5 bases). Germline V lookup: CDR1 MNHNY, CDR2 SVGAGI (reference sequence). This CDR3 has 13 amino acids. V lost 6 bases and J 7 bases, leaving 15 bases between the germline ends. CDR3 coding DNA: TGTGCCAGCAGCCCGACCTGGGGGTATGAAGCTTTCTTT. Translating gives CASSPTWGYEAFF.

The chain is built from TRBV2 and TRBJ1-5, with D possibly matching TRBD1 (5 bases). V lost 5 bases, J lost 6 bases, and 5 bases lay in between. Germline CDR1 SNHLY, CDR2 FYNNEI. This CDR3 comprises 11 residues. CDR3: CASSTGQPQHF. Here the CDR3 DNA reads TGTGCCAGCAGTACAGGTCAGCCCCAGCATTTT.

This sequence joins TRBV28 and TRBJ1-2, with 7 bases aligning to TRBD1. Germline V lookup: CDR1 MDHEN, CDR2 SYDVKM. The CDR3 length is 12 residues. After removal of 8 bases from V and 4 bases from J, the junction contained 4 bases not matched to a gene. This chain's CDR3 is CASLGQSYGYTF. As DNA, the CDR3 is TGTGCCAGCCTGGGACAGTCCTATGGCTACACCTTC.

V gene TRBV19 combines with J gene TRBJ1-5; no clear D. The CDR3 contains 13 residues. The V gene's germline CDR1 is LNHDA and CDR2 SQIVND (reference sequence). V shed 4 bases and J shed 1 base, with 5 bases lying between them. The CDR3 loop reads CASSTESNQPQHF. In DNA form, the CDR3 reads TGTGCCAGTAGTACAGAGAGCAATCAGCCCCAGCATTTT.

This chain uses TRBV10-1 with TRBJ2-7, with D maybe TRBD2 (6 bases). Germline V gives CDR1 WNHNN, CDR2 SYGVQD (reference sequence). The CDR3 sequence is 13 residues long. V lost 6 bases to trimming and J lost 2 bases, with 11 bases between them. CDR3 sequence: CASRTEGPYEQYF. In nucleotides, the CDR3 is TGCGCCAGCAGGACGGAGGGGCCCTACGAGCAGTACTTC.

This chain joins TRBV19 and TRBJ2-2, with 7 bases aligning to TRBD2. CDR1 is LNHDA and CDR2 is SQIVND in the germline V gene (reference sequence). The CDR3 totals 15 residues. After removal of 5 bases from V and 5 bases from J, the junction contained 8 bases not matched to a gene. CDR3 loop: CASSHGRPGTGELFF. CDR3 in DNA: TGTGCCAGTAGTCACGGGAGGCCAGGGACCGGGGAGCTGTTTTTT.

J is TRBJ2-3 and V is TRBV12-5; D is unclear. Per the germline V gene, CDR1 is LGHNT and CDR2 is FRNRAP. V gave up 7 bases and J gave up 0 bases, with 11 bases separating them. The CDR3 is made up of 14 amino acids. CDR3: CASARTDSTDTQYF. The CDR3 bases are TGTGCTAGTGCTAGGACCGATAGCACAGATACGCAGTATTTT.

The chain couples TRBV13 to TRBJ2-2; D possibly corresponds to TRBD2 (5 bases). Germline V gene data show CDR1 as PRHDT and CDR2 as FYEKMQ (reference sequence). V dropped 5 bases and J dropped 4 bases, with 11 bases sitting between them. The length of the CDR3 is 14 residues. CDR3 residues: CASSHEGVTGELFF. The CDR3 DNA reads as TGTGCCAGCAGCCACGAGGGCGTCACCGGGGAGCTGTTTTTT.

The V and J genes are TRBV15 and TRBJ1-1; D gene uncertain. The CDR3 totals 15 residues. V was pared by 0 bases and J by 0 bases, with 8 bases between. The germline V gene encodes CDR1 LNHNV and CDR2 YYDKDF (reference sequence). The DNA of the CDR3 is TGTGCCACCAGCAGAGATCACGGGCTGAACACTGAAGCTTTCTTT. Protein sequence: CATSRDHGLNTEAFF.

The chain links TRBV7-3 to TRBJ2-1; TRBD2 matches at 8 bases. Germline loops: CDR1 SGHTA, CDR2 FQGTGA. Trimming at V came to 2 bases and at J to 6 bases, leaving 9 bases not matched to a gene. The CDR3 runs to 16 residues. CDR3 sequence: CASSLVSSSGPNEQFF. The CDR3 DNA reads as TGTGCCAGCAGCTTAGTGTCGTCTAGCGGGCCCAATGAGCAGTTCTTC.

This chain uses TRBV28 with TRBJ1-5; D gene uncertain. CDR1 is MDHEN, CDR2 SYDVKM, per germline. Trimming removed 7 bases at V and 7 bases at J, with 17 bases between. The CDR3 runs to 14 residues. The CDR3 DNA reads TGTGCCAGCACCCGGCAGGACCTGGCGCAGCCCCAGCATTTT. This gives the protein CASTRQDLAQPQHF.

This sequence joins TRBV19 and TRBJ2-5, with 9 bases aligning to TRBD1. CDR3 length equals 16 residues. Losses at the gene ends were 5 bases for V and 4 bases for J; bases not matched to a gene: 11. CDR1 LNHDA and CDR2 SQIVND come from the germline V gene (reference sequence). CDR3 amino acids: CASSPTGGAVGETQYF. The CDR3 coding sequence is TGTGCCAGTAGTCCAACAGGGGGCGCAGTTGGAGAGACCCAGTACTTC.

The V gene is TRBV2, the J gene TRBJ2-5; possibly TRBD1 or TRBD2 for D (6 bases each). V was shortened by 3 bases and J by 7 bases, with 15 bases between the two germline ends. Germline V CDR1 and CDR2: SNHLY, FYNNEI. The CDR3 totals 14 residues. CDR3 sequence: CASSDRGYGGTQYF. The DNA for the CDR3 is TGTGCCAGCAGTGACAGGGGCTACGGGGGGACCCAGTACTTC.

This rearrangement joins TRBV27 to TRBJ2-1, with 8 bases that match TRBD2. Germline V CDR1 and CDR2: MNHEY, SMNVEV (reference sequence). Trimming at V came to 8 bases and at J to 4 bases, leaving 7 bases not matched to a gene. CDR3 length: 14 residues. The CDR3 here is CASLGAGAYNEQFF. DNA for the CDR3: TGTGCCAGCTTGGGAGCGGGAGCATACAATGAGCAGTTCTTC.